This record looks at one TCR beta chain sequence and its context. As yet, its antigen is unknown. The sample comes from a study of graft-versus-host responses after intestinal transplantation. Background on the study: Recipients uniformly received anti-thymocyte globulin induction, followed by tacrolimus and steroids for three to four years.

There are 13 residues in the CDR3. V was trimmed by 5 bases and J by 2 bases, leaving 6 bases between them. Germline CDR1 LNHDA, CDR2 SQIVND (reference sequence). Regarding the study as a whole: Some patients had graft-donor T cell macrochimerism. In their allografts, the ratios of graft-versus-host to host-versus-graft T cell clones were high. Maximum circulating GvH clone levels tracked with early post-transplant HvG decreases.

Only in-frame clones appear in the TCRdb table, and some are missing; sequencing was by immunoSEQ multiplex PCR. The repertoire holds fewer than 90,000 clones, with about 94% as singletons. This specimen was unstimulated CD4+ T cells sorted from spleen or lymph node cells, taken before transplant. This TCR was sampled from a human donor who was the organ donor for an intestinal transplant. This chain links TRBV19 with TRBJ1-4, with a possible D match to TRBD1 (5 bases). CDR3 in DNA: TGTGCCAGTAGTGGGGACACTAATGAAAAACTGTTTTTT. Translating gives CASSGDTNEKLFF. Filled out from reference TRBV19 and TRBJ1-4, the complete variable domain reads DGGITQSPKYLFRKEGQNVTLSCEQNLNHDAMYWYRQDPGQGLRLIYYSQIVNDFQKGDIAEGYSVSREKKESFPLTVTSAQKNPTAFYLCASSGDTNEKLFFGSGTQLSVL.